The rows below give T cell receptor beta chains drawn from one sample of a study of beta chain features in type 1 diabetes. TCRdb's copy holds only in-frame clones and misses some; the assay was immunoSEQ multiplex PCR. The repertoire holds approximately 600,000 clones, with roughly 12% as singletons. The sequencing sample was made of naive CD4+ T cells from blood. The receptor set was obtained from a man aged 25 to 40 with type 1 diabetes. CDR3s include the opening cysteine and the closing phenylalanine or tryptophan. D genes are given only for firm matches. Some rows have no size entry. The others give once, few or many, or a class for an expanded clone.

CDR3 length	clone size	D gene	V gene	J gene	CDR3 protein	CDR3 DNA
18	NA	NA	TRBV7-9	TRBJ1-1	CASSLLFRPALLNTEAFF	TGTGCCAGCAGCCTGCTATTTAGACCCGCACTATTGAACACTGAAGCTTTCTTT
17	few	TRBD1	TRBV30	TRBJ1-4	CAWSRGTGAATNEKLFF	TGTGCCTGGAGCAGAGGGACAGGGGCGGCAACTAATGAAAAACTGTTTTTT
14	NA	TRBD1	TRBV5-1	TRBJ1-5	CASSLGTGRQPQHF	TGCGCCAGCAGCTTGGGGACAGGGAGGCAGCCCCAGCATTTT
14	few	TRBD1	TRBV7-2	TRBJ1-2	CASSTTGQNYGYTF	TGTGCCAGCAGCACCACGGGACAGAACTATGGCTACACCTTC
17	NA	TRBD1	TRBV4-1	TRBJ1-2	CASSQDRDRTFNYGYTF	TGCGCCAGCAGCCAAGATCGGGACAGGACTTTTAACTATGGCTACACCTTC
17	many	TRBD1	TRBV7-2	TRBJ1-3	CASSLVGTGFSGNTIYF	TGTGCCAGCAGCTTGGTGGGGACAGGTTTCTCTGGAAACACCATATATTTT
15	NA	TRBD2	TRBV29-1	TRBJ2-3	CSGALAGAPTDTQYF	TGCAGCGGCGCACTAGCGGGGGCCCCCACAGATACGCAGTATTTT
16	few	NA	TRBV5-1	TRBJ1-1	CASSLASWVVGTEAFF	TGCGCCAGCAGCTTAGCGTCTTGGGTCGTGGGGACTGAAGCTTTCTTT
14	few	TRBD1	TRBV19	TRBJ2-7	CASSMVQGDDEQYF	TGTGCCAGTAGTATGGTACAGGGGGACGACGAGCAGTACTTC
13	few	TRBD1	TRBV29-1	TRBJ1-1	CSVGQGERTEAFF	TGCAGCGTGGGACAGGGGGAGCGCACTGAAGCTTTCTTT
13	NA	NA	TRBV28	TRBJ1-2	CASSKVQFYGYTF	TGTGCCAGCAGTAAGGTACAGTTCTATGGCTACACCTTC
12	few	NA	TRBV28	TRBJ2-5	CASTGRQETQYF	TGTGCCAGCACAGGGAGGCAAGAGACCCAGTACTTC
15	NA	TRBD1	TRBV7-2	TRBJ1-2	CASSSGDSPSLGYTF	TGTGCCAGCAGTTCGGGGGACAGTCCCAGTCTTGGCTACACCTTC
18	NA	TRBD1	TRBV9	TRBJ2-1	CASSAQPGTVSSYNEQFF	TGTGCCAGCAGCGCCCAACCGGGGACAGTAAGCTCCTACAATGAGCAGTTCTTC
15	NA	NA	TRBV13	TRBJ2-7	CASSPSSGSGSRQYF	TGTGCCAGCAGCCCAAGTTCGGGAAGCGGTAGCCGGCAGTACTTC
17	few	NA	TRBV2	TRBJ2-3	CASSVGVGRNPTDTQYF	TGTGCCAGCTCCGTTGGGGTAGGCCGAAACCCCACAGATACGCAGTATTTT
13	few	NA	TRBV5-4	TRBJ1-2	CASSWWQDGGYTF	TGTGCCAGCAGCTGGTGGCAGGATGGGGGCTACACCTTC
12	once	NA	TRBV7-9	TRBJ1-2	CASSLTRQGYTF	TGTGCCAGCAGCTTAACCCGCCAGGGCTACACCTTC
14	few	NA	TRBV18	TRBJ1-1	CASSPGQRGTEAFF	TGTGCCAGCTCACCCGGACAAAGAGGCACTGAAGCTTTCTTT
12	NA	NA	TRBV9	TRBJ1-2	CASSVNGYGYTF	TGTGCCAGCAGCGTAAACGGCTATGGCTACACCTTC
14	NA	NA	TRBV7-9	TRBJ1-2	CASSSGRGNYGYTF	TGTGCCAGCAGCTCCGGGAGGGGAAACTATGGCTACACCTTC
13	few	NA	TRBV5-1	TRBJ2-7	CASSTAGRYEQYF	TGCGCCAGCAGCACCGCAGGTAGATACGAGCAGTACTTC
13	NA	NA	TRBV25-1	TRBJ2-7	CASSGPPGGGLYF	TGTGCCAGCAGTGGACCCCCTGGAGGGGGCTTGTACTTC
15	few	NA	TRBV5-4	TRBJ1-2	CASSRTGTANYGYTF	TGTGCCAGCAGCCGAACCGGGACCGCTAACTATGGCTACACCTTC
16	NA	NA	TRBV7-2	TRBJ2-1	CASSLVRTIPGNEQFF	TGTGCCAGCAGCTTAGTCCGGACTATACCCGGGAATGAGCAGTTCTTC
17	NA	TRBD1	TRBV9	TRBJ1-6	CASSAPKTGSYNSPLHF	TGTGCCAGCAGCGCCCCCAAGACAGGGTCCTATAATTCACCCCTCCACTTT
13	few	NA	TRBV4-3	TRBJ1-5	CASSQDERQPQHF	TGCGCCAGCAGCCAAGACGAGAGGCAGCCCCAGCATTTT
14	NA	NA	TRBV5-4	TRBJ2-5	CASSLDAGQETQYF	TGTGCCAGCAGCTTGGATGCGGGGCAAGAGACCCAGTACTTC
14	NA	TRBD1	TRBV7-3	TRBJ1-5	CASSSGTGYQPQHF	TGTGCCAGCAGCTCAGGGACAGGGTATCAGCCCCAGCATTTT
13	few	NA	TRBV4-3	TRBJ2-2	CASSHEVTGELFF	TGCGCCAGCAGCCACGAGGTCACCGGGGAGCTGTTTTTT
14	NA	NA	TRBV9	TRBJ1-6	CASSVDYPNSPLHF	TGTGCCAGCAGCGTCGATTACCCTAATTCACCCCTCCACTTT
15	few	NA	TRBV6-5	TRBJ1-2	CASSYSSRVGDGYTF	TGTGCCAGCAGTTACTCGTCAAGGGTGGGGGATGGCTACACCTTC
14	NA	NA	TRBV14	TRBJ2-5	CASSPRANQETQYF	TGTGCCAGCAGCCCGAGGGCGAACCAAGAGACCCAGTACTTC
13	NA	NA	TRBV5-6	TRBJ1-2	CASSFSGQSVYTF	TGTGCCAGCAGCTTTTCAGGACAGTCAGTCTACACCTTC
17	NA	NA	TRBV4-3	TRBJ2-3	CASSQDLRTVFTDTQYF	TGCGCCAGCAGCCAAGATTTGCGGACAGTTTTCACAGATACGCAGTATTTT
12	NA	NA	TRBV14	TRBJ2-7	CASSLDGYEQYF	TGTGCCAGCAGCCTGGACGGCTACGAGCAGTACTTC
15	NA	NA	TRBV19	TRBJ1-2	CASSMSGTMNYGYTF	TGTGCCAGTAGTATGTCAGGGACGATGAACTATGGCTACACCTTC